What follows are 10 T cell receptor beta chains derived from one specimen sequenced in a study of radiotherapy plus CTLA-4 blockade in lung cancer. Generated by immunoSEQ multiplex PCR, the TCRdb table keeps only in-frame clones and is missing some. Among 55,000 to 80,000 clones listed, roughly 80% were seen once. The sequencing used peripheral blood, collected from a patient treated with radiotherapy plus ipilimumab. The source of these receptors is a human donor with non-small cell lung cancer who had a complete response to radiotherapy plus ipilimumab.

This clone was recorded only once. The J gene is TRBJ2-1, the V gene TRBV5-1; D unresolved. Trimming removed 4 bases at V and 7 bases at J, with 9 bases between. The germline gives CDR1 SGHRS, CDR2 YFSETQ. The CDR3 runs 12 residues. This CDR3 is CASSQQINEQFF. CDR3 bases: TGCGCCAGCAGCCAGCAAATTAATGAGCAGTTCTTC.

Only a few counts were recorded for this clone. The CDR3: CASGLPGGFEQFF. The CDR3 DNA reads as TGTGCTAGTGGTTTACCGGGAGGGTTTGAGCAGTTCTTC. The V call is TRBV12-5, the J call TRBJ2-1, with 8 bases that match TRBD2. V lost 3 bases to trimming and J lost 9 bases; unmatched junction nucleotides: 4. Germline V gene sequence: CDR1 LGHNT, CDR2 FRNRAP. The CDR3 totals 13 residues.

The chain recombines TRBV5-1 with TRBJ1-2, with TRBD1 matching over 7 bases. This CDR3 region has 14 residues. From germline, CDR1 is SGHRS and CDR2 YFSETQ. J gave up 1 base and V 4 bases, and 4 bases lay outside the gene matches. The CDR3 loop is CASSAGDSNYGYTF. Written as DNA, the CDR3 is TGCGCCAGCAGCGCCGGGGACAGTAACTATGGCTACACCTTC.

This rearrangement joins TRBV7-9 to TRBJ2-3; D unclear. This CDR3 is 14 amino acids long. The V end was cut by 3 bases, the J end by 1 base, with 8 bases between. CDR1 is SEHNR and CDR2 is FQNEAQ in the germline V gene (reference sequence). The CDR3 sequence is CASSFSLGTDTQYF. In nucleotides, the CDR3 is TGTGCCAGCAGCTTTTCTCTAGGCACAGATACGCAGTATTTT.

The chain recombines TRBV10-3 with TRBJ2-1; D is unclear. Trimming took 4 bases from V and 6 from J, leaving 10 bases between them. Per germline, CDR1 ENHRY and CDR2 SYGVKD. The CDR3 sequence is 13 residues long. Here the CDR3 reads CAISVEVANEQFF. CDR3 nucleotides: TGTGCCATCAGTGTGGAAGTAGCCAATGAGCAGTTCTTC.

J is TRBJ1-1 and V is TRBV30; D is ambiguous. Germline values: CDR1 GTSNPN, CDR2 SVGIG (reference sequence). This CDR3 spans 11 amino acids. The V end was cut by 0 bases, the J end by 8 bases, with 7 bases between. Here the CDR3 reads CAWSVTEEAFF. CDR3 DNA sequence: TGTGCCTGGAGTGTAACAGAAGAAGCTTTCTTT.

The genes are TRBV18 and TRBJ2-5; possibly TRBD1 for D (6 bases). The germline CDR1 and CDR2 sequences are KGHSH and LQKENI. Deletions cut 2 bases from V and 4 bases from J, with 14 bases between. The CDR3 spans 15 residues. CDR3 region: CASSPTTGNRETQYF. The CDR3 nucleotides are TGTGCCAGCTCACCAACAACAGGGAATCGAGAGACCCAGTACTTC. Based on the CDR3 plus reference TRBV18 and TRBJ2-5, the full variable domain is NAGVMQNPRHLVRRRGQEARLRCSPMKGHSHVYWYRQLPEEGLKFMVYLQKENIIDESGMPKERFSAEFPKEGPSILRIQQVVRGDSAAYFCASSPTTGNRETQYFGPGTRLLVL.

The CDR3 region is CASSPKPPSGTSERYEQYV. The DNA for the CDR3 is TGTGCCAGCAGTCCGAAGCCCCCCTCAGGGACTAGCGAGCGCTACGAGCAGTACGTC. The rearrangement links TRBV27 to TRBJ2-7, with 10 bases aligning to TRBD2. Germline V CDR1 and CDR2: MNHEY, SMNVEV (reference sequence). Trimming cost V 5 bases and J 3 bases; bases outside gene matches: 19. This CDR3 is 19 amino acids long.

V is TRBV28 and J is TRBJ2-7; 9 bases align to TRBD1. In germline, CDR1 is MDHEN, CDR2 SYDVKM. The CDR3 is 15 residues long. Germline trimming cut 5 bases from V and 5 bases from J; bases unmatched to any gene: 10. The chain's CDR3 is CASSGGGTGFHEQYV. The CDR3 DNA is TGTGCCAGCAGTGGGGGAGGGACAGGGTTCCACGAGCAGTACGTC.

The rearrangement joins TRBV6-6 to TRBJ2-2; TRBD1 matches 8 bases. Per germline, CDR1 MNHNY and CDR2 SVGAGI (reference sequence). The CDR3 has 15 residues. V shed 6 bases, J shed 0 bases, and the junction held 3 bases outside the gene matches. CDR3 sequence reads: CASRSGGANTGELFF. The CDR3 nucleotides are TGTGCCAGCAGATCAGGGGGCGCGAACACCGGGGAGCTGTTTTTT.